The present T cell receptor beta chain was sequenced within a study of low-dose radiotherapy and immunotherapy resistance in tumors. Study information: The authors gave intravenous cyclophosphamide 200 mg/m2 every two weeks, one day before radiation and immunotherapy.

First-strand cDNA relied on TRAV- and TRBV-specific primers spanning alpha and beta chains. Over roughly 19 PCR cycles, TCRs were amplified from a constant-region primer and V-primer adapter. TCRdb ran MiXCR on the reads and lists one entry per CDR3 protein. This sample carries nearly 60,000 distinct CDR3 sequences, about 25% of them seen once, and the ten largest clones take approximately 6.4%. The CDR3 is 12 amino acids. CDR1 is SQVTM, CDR2 ANQGSEA, per germline. Trimming cost V 7 bases and J 6 bases; bases outside gene matches: 5. Time point here: after trial treatment. Stated treatment: LDRT plus nivolumab, ipilimumab, low-dose cyclophosphamide and aspirin (RACIN trial). Administered to the donors were nivolumab, ipilimumab, aspirin, low-dose cyclophosphamide and low-dose radiotherapy. This clonotype was seen ten or more times.

The clonotype comes from a male donor with prostate cancer. V and J are TRBV29-1 and TRBJ2-2; 7 positions agree with TRBD1. The sequencing here drew on PBMCs, taken after low-dose radiotherapy plus immunotherapy. The CDR3: CSGERGPGELFF. As DNA, the CDR3 is TGCAGCGGGGAGAGGGGGCCCGGGGAGCTGTTTTTT.